This TCR beta chain was captured in a study of cytomegalovirus exposure and HLA in healthy donors. The study's findings and limits: When analyzed later, the rates of TCR association showed variation by HLA locus, with DRB1 the most and HLA-C the fewest. Later analysis indicated greater clonal expansion among HLA-associated TCR beta chains than among equally common other chains.

In the case of this clone: Its target is not known.

Vbeta (60) and Jbeta (13) primers were used in the PCR. Assay: immunoSEQ multiplex PCR; the TCRdb copy retains only in-frame clones and omits some. Seen here are some 190,000 clones, approximately 84% observed once, and the top ten hold 1.2% to 1.5%. The trim removed 1 base at V and 3 bases at J, leaving 2 bases unmatched. The CDR3 contains 15 residues. Germline V gene data show CDR1 as SEHNR and CDR2 as FQNEAQ (reference sequence). The receptor comes from a girl between 10 and 17 years old in good health and CMV-seropositive. Source material: PBMCs. The genes are TRBV7-9 and TRBJ1-4, with 7 bases that match TRBD1. The chain's CDR3 is CASSLGQGPNEKLFF. The CDR3 DNA is TGTGCCAGCAGCTTAGGACAGGGCCCTAATGAAAAACTGTTTTTT.